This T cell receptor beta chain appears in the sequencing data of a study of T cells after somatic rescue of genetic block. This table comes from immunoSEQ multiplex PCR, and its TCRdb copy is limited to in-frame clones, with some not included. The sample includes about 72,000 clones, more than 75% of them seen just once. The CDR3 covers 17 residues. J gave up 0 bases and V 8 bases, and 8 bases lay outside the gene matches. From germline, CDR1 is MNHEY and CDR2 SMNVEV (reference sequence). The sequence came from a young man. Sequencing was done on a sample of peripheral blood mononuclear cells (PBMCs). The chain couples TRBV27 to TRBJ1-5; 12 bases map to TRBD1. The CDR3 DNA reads TGTGCCAGCCGCGGGACAGGGGGCCCCTATAGCAATCAGCCCCAGCATTTT. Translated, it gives CASRGTGGPYSNQPQHF.